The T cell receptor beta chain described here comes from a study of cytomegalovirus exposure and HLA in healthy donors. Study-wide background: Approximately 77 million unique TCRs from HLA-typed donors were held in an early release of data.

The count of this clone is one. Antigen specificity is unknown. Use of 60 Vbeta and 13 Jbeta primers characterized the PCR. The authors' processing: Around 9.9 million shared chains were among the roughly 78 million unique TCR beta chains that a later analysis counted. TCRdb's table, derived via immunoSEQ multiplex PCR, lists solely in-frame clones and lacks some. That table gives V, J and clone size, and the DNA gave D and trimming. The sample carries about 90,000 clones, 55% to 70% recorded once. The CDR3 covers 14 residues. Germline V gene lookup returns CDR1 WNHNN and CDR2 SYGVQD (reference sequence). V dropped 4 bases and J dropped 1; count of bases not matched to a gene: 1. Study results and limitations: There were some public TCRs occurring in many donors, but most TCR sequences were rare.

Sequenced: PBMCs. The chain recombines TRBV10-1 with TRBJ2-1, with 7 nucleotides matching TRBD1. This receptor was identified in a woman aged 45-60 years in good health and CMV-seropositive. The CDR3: CASSAGQSYNEQFF. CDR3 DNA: TGCGCCAGCAGTGCGGGACAGTCCTACAATGAGCAGTTCTTC.